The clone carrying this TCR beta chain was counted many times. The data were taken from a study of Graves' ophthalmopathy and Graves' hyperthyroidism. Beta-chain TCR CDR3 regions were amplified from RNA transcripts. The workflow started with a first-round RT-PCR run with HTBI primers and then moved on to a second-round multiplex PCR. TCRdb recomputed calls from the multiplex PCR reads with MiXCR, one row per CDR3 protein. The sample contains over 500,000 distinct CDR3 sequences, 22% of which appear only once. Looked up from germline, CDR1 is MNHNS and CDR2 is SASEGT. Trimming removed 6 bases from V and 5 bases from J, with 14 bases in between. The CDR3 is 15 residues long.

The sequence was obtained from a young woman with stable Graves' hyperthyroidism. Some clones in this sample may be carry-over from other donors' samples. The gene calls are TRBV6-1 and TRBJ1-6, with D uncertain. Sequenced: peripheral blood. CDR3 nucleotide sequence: TGTGCCAGCAGACGCCCTTTCGTAGATAATTCACCCCTCCACTTT. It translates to CASRRPFVDNSPLHF.